These 6 T cell receptor beta chains were sequenced from one sample in a study of cytomegalovirus exposure and HLA in healthy donors. The PCR employed 60 Vbeta primers together with 13 Jbeta primers. Here immunoSEQ multiplex PCR was the method, and the copy in TCRdb shows in-frame clones only, minus some. The sample includes more than 250,000 clones, about 90% of them seen just once. The sample taken for sequencing was PBMCs. The receptors come from a woman aged 18-35 years in good health and CMV-seronegative.

The chain links TRBV2 to TRBJ1-4, with TRBD1 matching over 8 bases. Germline trimming cut 7 bases from V and 0 bases from J; bases unmatched to any gene: 4. Germline V CDR1 and CDR2: SNHLY, FYNNEI. There are 15 residues in the CDR3. Here the CDR3 DNA reads TGTGCCAGCAACCTACAGGGGGCAACTAATGAAAAACTGTTTTTT. Protein product: CASNLQGATNEKLFF.

V gene TRBV30 combines with J gene TRBJ1-2; TRBD1 matches at 12 bases. Germline values: CDR1 GTSNPN, CDR2 SVGIG (reference sequence). The trim removed 2 bases at V and 5 bases at J, leaving 3 bases unmatched. This CDR3 region has 14 residues. CDR3 residues: CAWSPGQGAYGYTF. The CDR3, as DNA: TGTGCCTGGAGTCCGGGACAGGGGGCTTATGGCTACACCTTC.

This clone was seen once. V usage is TRBV4-1 and J usage is TRBJ2-3, with TRBD2 as a possible D gene (6 bases). This CDR3 has 16 residues. Germline CDR1 MGHRA, CDR2 YSYEKL. The germline V and J ends were trimmed by 4 bases and 3 bases, with 17 bases remaining between them. The CDR3 sequence: CASSLRPGLTTDTQYF. In DNA form, the CDR3 reads TGCGCCAGCAGCCTTCGACCGGGACTGACGACAGATACGCAGTATTTT.

The sample holds one count of this clone. This rearrangement joins TRBV28 to TRBJ2-3, with 13 bases identical to TRBD2. The ends lost 3 bases at V and 1 base at J; junction bases unmatched: 7. In germline, CDR1 is MDHEN, CDR2 SYDVKM. This CDR3 spans 18 amino acids. The CDR3 DNA is TGTGCCAGCAGTTTTTCCGGACTAGCGGGGGTGGGCACAGATACGCAGTATTTT. This translates into CASSFSGLAGVGTDTQYF. Using reference TRBV28 and TRBJ2-3 for the parts outside the CDR3, the full variable domain is DVKVTQSSRYLVKRTGEKVFLECVQDMDHENMFWYRQDPGLGLRLIYFSYDVKMKEKGDIPEGYSVSREKKERFSLILESASTNQTSMYLCASSFSGLAGVGTDTQYFGPGTRLTVL.

The genes are TRBV5-1 and TRBJ1-6; 12 bases match TRBD1. CDR1 SGHRS and CDR2 YFSETQ come from the germline V gene. J gave up 14 bases and V 2 bases, and 8 bases lay outside the gene matches. The CDR3 runs to 15 residues. The DNA for the CDR3 is TGCGCCAGCAGCTTTACCGGGACAGGGGGCGAAACCCTCCACTTT. This sequence encodes CASSFTGTGGETLHF.

V gene TRBV5-1 combines with J gene TRBJ1-6; TRBD1 matches 7 bases. V was pared by 3 bases and J by 6 bases, with 3 bases of the junction left unmatched. CDR3 length: 14 residues. Germline CDR1 and CDR2: SGHRS and YFSETQ. CDR3 amino acids: CASSWTGGNSPLHF. In DNA, the CDR3 is TGCGCCAGCAGCTGGACAGGAGGTAATTCACCCCTCCACTTT. The variable domain in full, with the rest retrieved from reference TRBV5-1 and TRBJ1-6, is KAGVTQTPRYLIKTRGQQVTLSCSPISGHRSVSWYQQTPGQGLQFLFEYFSETQRNKGNFPGRFSGRQFSNSRSEMNVSTLELGDSALYLCASSWTGGNSPLHFGNGTRLTVT.